A selection of T cell receptor beta chains follows, all from one sample in a study of post-analysis software for immune sequencing data. Using its own MiXCR run on the PCR reads, TCRdb lists one record per CDR3 protein. The table shows about 160,000 distinct CDR3 sequences, with around 34% occurring only once. This specimen was blood, taken after autologous hematopoietic stem cell transplantation. Every receptor here comes from a girl under 18 with multiple sclerosis. CDR3s include the opening cysteine and the closing phenylalanine or tryptophan. The D gene is left open where the match is weak. Clone size is given for some rows only: seen once, a few or many times, or a class if the clone is expanded.

abundance: few; j_gene: TRBJ2-3; v_gene: TRBV5-6; d_gene: TRBD1; CDR3nt: TGTGCCAGCAGCTTACGGACAGGGGACGCAGATACGCAGTATTTT; CDR3aa: CASSLRTGDADTQYF
abundance: once; j_gene: TRBJ1-1; v_gene: TRBV5-4; d_gene: .; CDR3nt: TGTGCCAGCAGCTTGTTTGGTGGCGGGCGGAACACTGAAGCTTTCTTT; CDR3aa: CASSLFGGGRNTEAFF
abundance: .; j_gene: TRBJ2-1; v_gene: TRBV28; d_gene: TRBD2; CDR3nt: TGTGCCAGCAGTTTCGCCCGGGACTATAGGAACAATGAGCAGTTCTTC; CDR3aa: CASSFARDYRNNEQFF
abundance: many; j_gene: TRBJ2-7; v_gene: TRBV5-1; d_gene: .; CDR3nt: TGCGCCAGCAGCTTGGGGGGAAGTTTAACCTACGAGCAGTACTTC; CDR3aa: CASSLGGSLTYEQYF
abundance: .; j_gene: TRBJ1-1; v_gene: TRBV7-2; d_gene: .; CDR3nt: TGTGCCAGCAGCTCGTTGGACAGCTACACTGAAGCTTTCTTT; CDR3aa: CASSSLDSYTEAFF
abundance: .; j_gene: TRBJ1-6; v_gene: TRBV20-1; d_gene: .; CDR3nt: TGCAGTGCCAGCCCTGGCCTCCTTCGGAACCTCCACTTT; CDR3aa: CSASPGLLRNLHF
abundance: .; j_gene: TRBJ1-5; v_gene: TRBV11-1; d_gene: .; CDR3nt: TGTGCCAGCCGTCCAACAGGACGGGGAAATCAGCCCCAGCATTTT; CDR3aa: CASRPTGRGNQPQHF
abundance: .; j_gene: TRBJ2-5; v_gene: TRBV4-1; d_gene: .; CDR3nt: TGCGCCAGCAGCCAAGGGGACGGGACCCAAGAGACCCAGTACTTC; CDR3aa: CASSQGDGTQETQYF
abundance: once; j_gene: TRBJ2-2; v_gene: TRBV20-1; d_gene: .; CDR3nt: TGCAGTGCTCGGGGGTCCAGGGTGGCCACCGGGGAGCTGTTTTTT; CDR3aa: CSARGSRVATGELFF
abundance: .; j_gene: TRBJ2-1; v_gene: TRBV4-1; d_gene: .; CDR3nt: TGCGCCAGCAGCCAAGTCATCCAGGAAGACAATGAGCAGTTCTTC; CDR3aa: CASSQVIQEDNEQFF
abundance: many; j_gene: TRBJ1-5; v_gene: TRBV7-2; d_gene: .; CDR3nt: TGTGCCAGCAGCTCCAGGGGAGGCAGTCAGCCCCAGCATTTT; CDR3aa: CASSSRGGSQPQHF
abundance: .; j_gene: TRBJ2-7; v_gene: TRBV7-2; d_gene: .; CDR3nt: TGTGCCAGCAGCCCCACATACGGAGGGAGTTACGAGCAGTACTTC; CDR3aa: CASSPTYGGSYEQYF
abundance: many; j_gene: TRBJ2-7; v_gene: TRBV15; d_gene: .; CDR3nt: TGTGCCACCTCCGGGACAAATGTCTACGAGCAGTACTTC; CDR3aa: CATSGTNVYEQYF
abundance: .; j_gene: TRBJ2-1; v_gene: TRBV5-1; d_gene: TRBD1; CDR3nt: TGCGCCAGCAGCTGGACAGGGGGCCACTACAATGAGCAGTTCTTC; CDR3aa: CASSWTGGHYNEQFF
abundance: .; j_gene: TRBJ1-6; v_gene: TRBV30; d_gene: .; CDR3nt: TGTGCCTGGAGATTTGCATCTAATAATTCACCCCTCCACTTT; CDR3aa: CAWRFASNNSPLHF
abundance: many; j_gene: TRBJ1-2; v_gene: TRBV5-1; d_gene: .; CDR3nt: TGCGCCAGCAGCTTGGGAGAATACTATGGCTACACCTTC; CDR3aa: CASSLGEYYGYTF
abundance: .; j_gene: TRBJ2-7; v_gene: TRBV20-1; d_gene: TRBD2; CDR3nt: TGCAGTGCTACCGGGACTAGCGGGACATACGAGCAGTACTTC; CDR3aa: CSATGTSGTYEQYF
abundance: .; j_gene: TRBJ2-1; v_gene: TRBV11-3; d_gene: .; CDR3nt: TGTGCCAGCAGCTTAGATTTTGGGGGACTCTCGGATGAGCAGTTCTTC; CDR3aa: CASSLDFGGLSDEQFF
abundance: few; j_gene: TRBJ2-3; v_gene: TRBV29-1; d_gene: .; CDR3nt: TGCAGCGTTGGGGGTAGCACAGATACGCAGTATTTT; CDR3aa: CSVGGSTDTQYF
abundance: few; j_gene: TRBJ2-7; v_gene: TRBV7-9; d_gene: .; CDR3nt: TGTGCCAGCAGCAAGAACCCCTACGAGCAGTACTTC; CDR3aa: CASSKNPYEQYF
abundance: few; j_gene: TRBJ1-1; v_gene: TRBV28; d_gene: .; CDR3nt: TGTGCCAGCACCACGGACACTGAAGCTTTCTTT; CDR3aa: CASTTDTEAFF
abundance: .; j_gene: TRBJ2-3; v_gene: TRBV29-1; d_gene: TRBD1; CDR3nt: TGCAGCGTCGGGACAGGGCAGGGTACAGATACGCAGTATTTT; CDR3aa: CSVGTGQGTDTQYF
abundance: .; j_gene: TRBJ2-1; v_gene: TRBV6-1; d_gene: TRBD2; CDR3nt: TGTGCCAGCAGTGAACGGCGGACTAGCGGGAGGGCGGGGAATGAGCAGTTCTTC; CDR3aa: CASSERRTSGRAGNEQFF
abundance: .; j_gene: TRBJ2-3; v_gene: TRBV29-1; d_gene: TRBD2; CDR3nt: TGCAGCGCCACAGGGACTAGCGGAAACACAGATACGCAGTATTTT; CDR3aa: CSATGTSGNTDTQYF
abundance: .; j_gene: TRBJ2-2; v_gene: TRBV10-3; d_gene: .; CDR3nt: TGTGCCATCAGTGATAAGGGGACGGACACCGGGGAGCTGTTTTTT; CDR3aa: CAISDKGTDTGELFF
abundance: few; j_gene: TRBJ1-6; v_gene: TRBV6-2/TRBV6-3; d_gene: .; CDR3nt: TGTGCCACGCAAGGGGCGGGACCCCTCCACTTT; CDR3aa: CATQGAGPLHF
abundance: .; j_gene: TRBJ2-7; v_gene: TRBV3-1; d_gene: .; CDR3nt: TGTGCCAGCAGCCAAGGATTGGACTACCCCCCCTACGAGCAGTACTTC; CDR3aa: CASSQGLDYPPYEQYF
abundance: .; j_gene: TRBJ2-3; v_gene: TRBV5-1; d_gene: .; CDR3nt: TGCGCCAGCAGTCAGATGGGTACGCAGTATTTT; CDR3aa: CASSQMGTQYF
abundance: few; j_gene: TRBJ2-3; v_gene: TRBV10-1; d_gene: TRBD2; CDR3nt: TGCGCCAGCAGTGAAGGCGGTAGCGGGAGTGAGGATACGCAGTATTTT; CDR3aa: CASSEGGSGSEDTQYF
abundance: .; j_gene: TRBJ2-7; v_gene: TRBV20-1; d_gene: .; CDR3nt: TGCAGTGCTTGGGGAGCTGCCGAGCAGTACTTC; CDR3aa: CSAWGAAEQYF
abundance: .; j_gene: TRBJ1-1; v_gene: TRBV28; d_gene: .; CDR3nt: TGTGCCAGCAGCCCAGGGAGACAGCCCCTGAACACTGAAGCTTTCTTT; CDR3aa: CASSPGRQPLNTEAFF
abundance: .; j_gene: TRBJ2-1; v_gene: TRBV7-9; d_gene: TRBD2; CDR3nt: TGTGCCAGCAGCCGTTCCACTAGCGGCGTCTACAATGAGCAGTTCTTC; CDR3aa: CASSRSTSGVYNEQFF
abundance: many; j_gene: TRBJ2-7; v_gene: TRBV20-1; d_gene: .; CDR3nt: TGCAGTCCTGTGGAGAGCCCTCGCGCCCGGTACGAGCAGTACTTC; CDR3aa: CSPVESPRARYEQYF
abundance: few; j_gene: TRBJ1-2; v_gene: TRBV7-2; d_gene: .; CDR3nt: TGTGCCAGCAGCTTAGATGCAGGGCCTTCCTATGGCTACACCTTC; CDR3aa: CASSLDAGPSYGYTF
abundance: once; j_gene: TRBJ2-7; v_gene: TRBV20-1; d_gene: .; CDR3nt: TGCAGTGCTAGAGATTGGGGCAGGAGCTCCTACGAGCAGTACTTC; CDR3aa: CSARDWGRSSYEQYF
abundance: few; j_gene: TRBJ2-3; v_gene: TRBV7-9; d_gene: .; CDR3nt: TGTGCCGGTAGCTTAGGTACAGATACGCAGTATTTT; CDR3aa: CAGSLGTDTQYF
abundance: few; j_gene: TRBJ2-7; v_gene: TRBV6-6; d_gene: .; CDR3nt: TGTGCCAGCAGTTACTCAGGAGGGGAGCAGTACTTC; CDR3aa: CASSYSGGEQYF
abundance: many; j_gene: TRBJ2-7; v_gene: TRBV20-1; d_gene: .; CDR3nt: TGCAGTGCTAGAGATAGGGACAATGCAATGGAGCAGTACTTC; CDR3aa: CSARDRDNAMEQYF
abundance: few; j_gene: TRBJ1-4; v_gene: TRBV20-1; d_gene: .; CDR3nt: TGCAGTGCTAGAGTGGGCAGTGGTGATGAAAAACTGTTTTTT; CDR3aa: CSARVGSGDEKLFF
abundance: .; j_gene: TRBJ2-5; v_gene: TRBV20-1; d_gene: .; CDR3nt: TGCAGTGCGTCGGGACAACAAGAGACCCAGTACTTC; CDR3aa: CSASGQQETQYF
abundance: few; j_gene: TRBJ2-1; v_gene: TRBV24-1; d_gene: .; CDR3nt: TGTGCCACCAGTGATTTGTGGGGTGAGCAGTTCTTC; CDR3aa: CATSDLWGEQFF
abundance: .; j_gene: TRBJ2-1; v_gene: TRBV12-3/TRBV12-4; d_gene: .; CDR3nt: TGTGCCAGCAGTTTACTTGCTAGCAGTGACAATGAGCAGTTCTTC; CDR3aa: CASSLLASSDNEQFF
abundance: few; j_gene: TRBJ2-7; v_gene: TRBV28; d_gene: TRBD2; CDR3nt: TGTGCCAGCAGTTTAACCCTAGCGGGATTGTACGAGCAGTACTTC; CDR3aa: CASSLTLAGLYEQYF
abundance: few; j_gene: TRBJ2-5; v_gene: TRBV9; d_gene: TRBD1; CDR3nt: TGTACCAGCGGCAATCTTCAATATAACAGGGGCAGGGAGACCCAGTACTTC; CDR3aa: CTSGNLQYNRGRETQYF
abundance: few; j_gene: TRBJ2-1; v_gene: TRBV12-3/TRBV12-4; d_gene: TRBD2; CDR3nt: TGTGCCAGCAGTTGGAGGACTAGCGGGAGCTCCTACAATGAGCAGTTCTTC; CDR3aa: CASSWRTSGSSYNEQFF
abundance: few; j_gene: TRBJ2-1; v_gene: TRBV20-1; d_gene: .; CDR3nt: TGCAGTGGCTTTAACAATGAGCAGTTCTTC; CDR3aa: CSGFNNEQFF
abundance: many; j_gene: TRBJ1-2; v_gene: TRBV29-1; d_gene: .; CDR3nt: TGCAGCGCGTGGGGGGGGGACTATGGCTACACCTTC; CDR3aa: CSAWGGDYGYTF
abundance: .; j_gene: TRBJ2-7; v_gene: TRBV10-3; d_gene: TRBD1; CDR3nt: TGTGCCATCAGTGGGCCCGGGACAGGGGGCTACGAGCAGTACTTC; CDR3aa: CAISGPGTGGYEQYF
abundance: .; j_gene: TRBJ1-1; v_gene: TRBV12-5; d_gene: TRBD1; CDR3nt: TGTGCTAGTGGTTTGGTACCATTCCGGACAGGGGGGTCTATGAACACTGAAGCTTTCTTT; CDR3aa: CASGLVPFRTGGSMNTEAFF
abundance: few; j_gene: TRBJ2-1; v_gene: TRBV19; d_gene: TRBD2; CDR3nt: TGTGCCAGTAGTATCCCGGGACTAGCGAATGAGCAGTTCTTC; CDR3aa: CASSIPGLANEQFF
abundance: .; j_gene: TRBJ2-4; v_gene: TRBV29-1; d_gene: TRBD1; CDR3nt: TGCAGCGTAGCCGGGACAGGGGCAACCAAAAACATTCAGTACTTC; CDR3aa: CSVAGTGATKNIQYF
abundance: few; j_gene: TRBJ2-7; v_gene: TRBV10-1; d_gene: TRBD2; CDR3nt: TGCGCCAGCAGGACCGGGACTAGCGGTTCCTCCTACGAGCAGTACTTC; CDR3aa: CASRTGTSGSSYEQYF
abundance: few; j_gene: TRBJ1-6; v_gene: TRBV6-5; d_gene: TRBD1; CDR3nt: TGTGCCAGCAGTTACTCTGCAGGGGGCCCCCTCCACTTT; CDR3aa: CASSYSAGGPLHF